Listed below are T cell receptor beta chains from one sample, sequenced in a study of blood T cell repertoires in COVID-19. Clones were sequenced by immunoSEQ multiplex PCR, and TCRdb holds only the in-frame ones, with some missing. The sample yields approximately 22,000 clones, about 90% seen once. The sequenced sample consisted of peripheral blood. The source of these receptors is a man between 70 and 80 years old with active COVID-19. Both conserved end residues are part of each CDR3. The D gene is left open where the match is weak. Some rows have no size entry. The others give once, few or many, or a class for an expanded clone.

V	J	D	size	CDR3	DNA
TRBV18	TRBJ2-1	.	.	CASSPRVGAQGNEQFF	TGTGCCAGCTCACCACGGGTGGGAGCGCAAGGCAATGAGCAGTTCTTC
TRBV4-1	TRBJ2-1	TRBD2	.	CASSGFSGGAHNEQFF	TGCGCCAGCAGTGGATTTAGCGGGGGGGCCCACAATGAGCAGTTCTTC
TRBV6-1	TRBJ2-6	.	once	CASSEQGRTQPAAGANVLTF	TGTGCCAGCAGTGAACAGGGCAGGACCCAACCTGCCGCTGGGGCCAACGTCCTGACTTTC
TRBV5-1	TRBJ1-2	.	once	CASSLGSHTYGYTF	TGCGCCAGCAGCTTGGGATCCCACACCTATGGCTACACCTTC
TRBV18	TRBJ1-5	.	.	CASSPAGSNQPQHF	TGTGCCAGCTCACCGGCGGGTAGCAATCAGCCCCAGCATTTT
TRBV9	TRBJ1-6	.	.	CASSVGPLLNSPLHF	TGTGCCAGCAGCGTAGGACCATTACTAAATTCACCCCTCCACTTT
TRBV7-2	TRBJ2-1	TRBD2	.	CASSSPGLAGWFF	TGTGCCAGCAGCTCACCGGGACTAGCGGGATGGTTCTTC
TRBV5-6	TRBJ2-7	TRBD1	.	CASSGTGLYEQYF	TGTGCCAGCAGCGGGACAGGGCTCTACGAGCAGTACTTC
TRBV18	TRBJ2-3	.	few	CASSSTAGDTQYF	TGTGCCAGCTCCTCGACGGCCGGGGATACGCAGTATTTT
TRBV5-1	TRBJ1-2	TRBD1	.	CASSLWDRGLQLLDGYTF	TGCGCCAGCAGCTTGTGGGACAGGGGCCTTCAACTCTTAGATGGCTACACCTTC
TRBV5-6	TRBJ2-1	.	.	CASSWGLREQFF	TGTGCCAGCAGCTGGGGCCTCCGTGAGCAGTTCTTC
TRBV7-6	TRBJ2-5	.	.	CASSPAAGTQETQYF	TGTGCCAGCAGCCCCGCGGCGGGTACTCAAGAGACCCAGTACTTC
TRBV19	TRBJ2-5	TRBD2	.	CASRGLVGETQYF	TGTGCCAGTCGGGGACTAGTAGGGGAGACCCAGTACTTC
TRBV3-1/TRBV3-2	TRBJ2-1	.	.	CASSRLPSSYNEQFF	TGTGCCAGCAGCCGTCTCCCGAGCTCCTACAATGAGCAGTTCTTC
TRBV4-1	TRBJ1-6	.	.	CASSSFGGNSPLHF	TGCGCCAGCAGCAGTTTCGGGGGTAATTCACCCCTCCACTTT
TRBV5-1	TRBJ2-7	.	once	CASSLGQASYEQYF	TGCGCCAGCAGCTTGGGACAGGCATCCTACGAGCAGTACTTC
TRBV6-5	TRBJ1-4	TRBD1	.	CASREGTGGNEKLFF	TGTGCCAGCAGGGAGGGGACAGGGGGGAATGAAAAACTGTTTTTT
TRBV10-3	TRBJ1-4	.	once	CAISESYRGEKLFF	TGTGCCATCAGTGAGTCGTATAGGGGTGAAAAACTGTTTTTT
TRBV18	TRBJ1-1	.	.	CASSPGTGHLNTEAFF	TGTGCCAGCTCACCAGGAACAGGACACCTGAACACTGAAGCTTTCTTT
TRBV2	TRBJ1-2	TRBD1	.	CASSEAKGTGNGYTF	TGTGCCAGCAGTGAAGCGAAGGGGACAGGGAACGGCTACACCTTC
TRBV6-1	TRBJ1-3	.	.	CASSEVGGASGNTIYF	TGTGCCAGCAGTGAAGTTGGCGGTGCCTCTGGAAACACCATATATTTT
TRBV3-1/TRBV3-2	TRBJ2-1	TRBD1	once	CASSRRQGAGNEQFF	TGTGCCAGCAGCCGCCGACAGGGGGCTGGGAATGAGCAGTTCTTC
TRBV6-4	TRBJ2-7	.	.	CASSRELRYEQYF	TGTGCCAGCAGCCGGGAGTTACGCTACGAGCAGTACTTC
TRBV5-6	TRBJ1-2	.	.	CASSPQATYGYTF	TGTGCCAGCAGCCCGCAGGCAACCTATGGCTACACCTTC
TRBV6-6	TRBJ1-5	.	.	CASSPGVGNQPQHF	TGTGCCAGCAGCCCAGGGGTAGGCAATCAGCCCCAGCATTTT
TRBV7-3	TRBJ2-2	.	once	CASREGRNTGELFF	TGTGCCAGCAGGGAGGGACGGAACACCGGGGAGCTGTTTTTT
TRBV19	TRBJ2-7	.	.	CASSMFREKYEQYF	TGTGCCAGTAGTATGTTCAGGGAAAAGTACGAGCAGTACTTC
TRBV5-1	TRBJ2-5	TRBD2	.	CASSLGSSGHQETQYF	TGCGCCAGCAGCTTGGGGTCTAGCGGCCACCAAGAGACCCAGTACTTC
TRBV10-1	TRBJ2-3	TRBD2	.	CASSEAGGPADTQYF	TGCGCCAGCAGTGAAGCGGGAGGGCCCGCAGATACGCAGTATTTT